This TCR beta chain was retrieved from a study of OX40 agonist ivuxolimab in advanced cancers. Assay: immunoSEQ multiplex PCR; the TCRdb copy retains only in-frame clones and omits some. The sample includes approximately 70,000 clones, roughly 80% seen only once; the top ten take over 6.5%. The CDR3 runs 11 residues. The ends were cut back, 2 bases at V and 3 bases at J, with 5 bases in the middle. Germline V CDR1 and CDR2: DFQATT, SNEGSKA (reference sequence). The receptor was isolated from an adult with an advanced solid tumor such as melanoma, head and neck, liver or kidney cancer. The input for sequencing was CD4+ or CD8+ T cells sorted from blood, taken in a trial of the OX40 agonist ivuxolimab. The rearrangement uses TRBV20-1 and TRBJ2-7; D gene uncertain. In nucleotides, the CDR3 is TGCAGTGCTAGAAAGGGCTACGAGCAGTACTTC. Translated: CSARKGYEQYF.